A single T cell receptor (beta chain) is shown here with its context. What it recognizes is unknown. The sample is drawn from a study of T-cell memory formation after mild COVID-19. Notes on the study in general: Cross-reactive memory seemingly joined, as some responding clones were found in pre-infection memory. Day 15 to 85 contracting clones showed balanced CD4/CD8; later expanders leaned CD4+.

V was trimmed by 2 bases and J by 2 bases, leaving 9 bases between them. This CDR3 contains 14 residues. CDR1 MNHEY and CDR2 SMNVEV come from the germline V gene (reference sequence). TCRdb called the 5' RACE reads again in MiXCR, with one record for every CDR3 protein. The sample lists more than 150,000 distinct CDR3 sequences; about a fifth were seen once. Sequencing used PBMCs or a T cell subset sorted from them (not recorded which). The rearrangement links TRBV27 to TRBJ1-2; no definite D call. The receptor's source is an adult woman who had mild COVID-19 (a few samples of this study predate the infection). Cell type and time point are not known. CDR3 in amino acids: CASSLLGQNYGYTF. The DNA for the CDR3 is TGTGCCAGCAGTTTACTCGGGCAGAACTATGGCTACACCTTC.